This record looks at one T cell receptor beta chain sequence and its context. The antigen is undetermined. Every patient was affected by relapse after autologous stem cell transplantation, while exposure to brentuximab vedotin was not uniform. Clones were sequenced by immunoSEQ multiplex PCR, and TCRdb holds only the in-frame ones, with some missing. This table has roughly 60,000 clones, approximately 90% appearing once. This record comes from a study of PD-1 blockade in classical Hodgkin lymphoma. CDR1 is MDHEN, CDR2 SYDVKM, per germline. The CDR3 length is 14 residues. V was trimmed by 5 bases and J by 4 bases, leaving 11 bases between them. Findings and caveats of the study: Baseline TCR diversity was reportedly lower in newly diagnosed patients than healthy donors. While CD8+ TCR diversity did not rise significantly by C4D1, CD4+ TCR diversity did.

This rearrangement joins TRBV28 to TRBJ2-2; perhaps TRBD1 as D (6 bases). The source of this sequence is a human donor with classical Hodgkin lymphoma. The sequences come from peripheral blood mononuclear cells (PBMCs), collected before the second cycle of nivolumab. CDR3 loop: CASSAYRVTGELFF. The CDR3 DNA reads TGTGCCAGCAGTGCCTACAGGGTCACCGGGGAGCTGTTTTTT.